Given below is one T cell receptor (beta chain) in context. Produced via immunoSEQ multiplex PCR; TCRdb's table is partial and in-frame only. The table has approximately 190,000 clones, 60% to 80% seen once. This sample is drawn from a study of cytotoxic CD8 clonotypes in ibrutinib-treated CLL. The receptor's source is a human donor with chronic lymphocytic leukemia. Sample: PBMCs, taken after 12 months of ibrutinib treatment.

CDR3 sequence reads: CASSETASGYTF. DNA for the CDR3: TGCGCCAGCAGCGAGACAGCTTCCGGCTACACCTTC. The rearrangement links TRBV5-1 to TRBJ1-2; perhaps TRBD1 as D (5 bases). Trimming pared 4 bases from V and 8 bases from J, leaving 12 bases between. Germline lookup yields CDR1 SGHRS and CDR2 YFSETQ. CDR3 size: 12 residues.